This T cell receptor (beta chain) appears in the sequencing data of a study of post-analysis software for immune sequencing data. Study background: Recorded subtypes: relapsing-remitting, secondary progressive, progressive-relapsing; some patients unannotated.

The CDR3 extends over 20 amino acids. Germline V gives CDR1 SGHDT, CDR2 YYEEEE. With 4 bases clipped from V and 0 bases from J, the junction kept 20 bases outside the gene matches. Study-level results: Patients carried 5 or 6 TRBV segments more frequently than controls did, and TRBV5-6, TRBV5-1 and TRBV20-1 were among them. Multiple sclerosis was associated with a significant reduction in normalized Chao1 diversity relative to controls. Samples prepared in the same batch strongly co-clustered by F measure.

For this clonotype: Its antigen is currently unknown.

Researchers reported that TCR beta cDNA libraries carried unique molecular identifiers. TCRdb processed the PCR reads anew with MiXCR; each CDR3 protein has one entry. Of 740,000 or so distinct CDR3 sequences detected, 53% appear once; the ten largest clones hold approximately 4.2%. This sequence joins TRBV5-6 and TRBJ2-7; 9 bases agree with TRBD1. Sequencing used blood. The TCR originated in a girl between 5 and 17 years old with multiple sclerosis. The CDR3 sequence is CASSTTRTGAGRKSSYEQYF. CDR3 in DNA: TGTGCCAGCAGCACTACCCGGACAGGGGCGGGACGGAAGAGCTCCTACGAGCAGTACTTC.